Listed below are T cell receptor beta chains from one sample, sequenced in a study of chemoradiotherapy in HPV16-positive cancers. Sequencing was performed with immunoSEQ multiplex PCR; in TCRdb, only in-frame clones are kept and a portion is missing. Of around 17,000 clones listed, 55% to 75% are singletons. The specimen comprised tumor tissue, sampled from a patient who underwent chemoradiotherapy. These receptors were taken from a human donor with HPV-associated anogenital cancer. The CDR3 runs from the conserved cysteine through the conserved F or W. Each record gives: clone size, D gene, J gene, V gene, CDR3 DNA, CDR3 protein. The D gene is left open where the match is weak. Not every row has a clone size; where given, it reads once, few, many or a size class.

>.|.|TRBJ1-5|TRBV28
TGTGCCAGCAGTTTGGACAGTAATCAGCCCCAGCATTTT
CASSLDSNQPQHF
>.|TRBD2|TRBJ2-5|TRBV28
TGTGCCAGCAGTCCAGCGGGGGGGCCGGAGGAGACCCAGTACTTC
CASSPAGGPEETQYF
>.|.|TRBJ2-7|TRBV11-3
TGTGCCAGCAGCTTGATAGAATACTACGAGCAGTACTTC
CASSLIEYYEQYF
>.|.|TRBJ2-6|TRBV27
TGTGCCAGCAGTTCCCCCCCTTGGGCCAACGTCCTGACTTTC
CASSSPPWANVLTF
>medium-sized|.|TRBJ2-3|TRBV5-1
TGCGCCAGCAGCCCAGAGGTTGGAGATACGCAGTATTTT
CASSPEVGDTQYF
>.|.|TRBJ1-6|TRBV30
TGTGCCTGGAGGGGGGCCCGTTCACCCCTCCACTTT
CAWRGARSPLHF
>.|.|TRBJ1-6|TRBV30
TGTGCCTGGAGTGTACCCCCCCTCCGGGATTCATCCCTCCACTTT
CAWSVPPLRDSSLHF
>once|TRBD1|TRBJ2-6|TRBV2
TGTGCCAGCAGTCCACAGGGGGTCGGGGCCAACGTCCTGACTTTC
CASSPQGVGANVLTF
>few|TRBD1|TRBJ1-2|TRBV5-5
TGTGCCAGCAGCTCACAGGGGGACTATGGCTACACCTTC
CASSSQGDYGYTF
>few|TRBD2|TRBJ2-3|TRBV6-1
TGTGCCAGCAGTGAGTCGATAGCGGGGGGCACAGATACGCAGTATTTT
CASSESIAGGTDTQYF
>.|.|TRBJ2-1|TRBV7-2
TGTGCCAGCAGCTTAAGGGGCAATGAGCAGTTCTTC
CASSLRGNEQFF
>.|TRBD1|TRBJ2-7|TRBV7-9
TGTGCCAGCAGCCCAAGGGGACAGGCTGAAAGAAACGAGCAGTACTTC
CASSPRGQAERNEQYF
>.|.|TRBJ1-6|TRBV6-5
TGTGCCAGCAGGCTCTCCGGGGATTCACCCCTCCACTTT
CASRLSGDSPLHF
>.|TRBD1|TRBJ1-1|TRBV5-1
TGCGCCAGCAGCGTTCCGGGACAGCCCTCGACTGAAGCTTTCTTT
CASSVPGQPSTEAFF
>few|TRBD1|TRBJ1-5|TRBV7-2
TGTGCCAGCAGCCATACAGGGGGGAATAGCAATCAGCCCCAGCATTTT
CASSHTGGNSNQPQHF
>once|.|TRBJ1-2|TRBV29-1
TGCAGCGTTGATCCCACGATAGGGGCGGTGGGTGGCTACACCTTC
CSVDPTIGAVGGYTF
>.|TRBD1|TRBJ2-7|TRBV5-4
TGTGCCAGCAGCGCCCCTGGGACAGGGCGAACCTACGAGCAGTACTTC
CASSAPGTGRTYEQYF
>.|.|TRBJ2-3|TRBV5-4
TGTGCCAGCAGCTTTGGCGGGACAGATACGCAGTATTTT
CASSFGGTDTQYF
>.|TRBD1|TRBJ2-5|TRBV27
TGTGCCAGCAGTTCGGGACAGGGAGGGATACAGACCCAGTACTTC
CASSSGQGGIQTQYF
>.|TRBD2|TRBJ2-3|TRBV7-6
TGTGCCAGCAGCTTAGCCCGCGGGGGGGTCACAGATACGCAGTATTTT
CASSLARGGVTDTQYF
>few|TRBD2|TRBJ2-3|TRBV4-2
TGTGCCAGCAGCCCCCCTAACCCGGTTGGGACTAGGGGAACAGATACGCAGTATTTT
CASSPPNPVGTRGTDTQYF
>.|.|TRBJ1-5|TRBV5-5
TGTGCCAGCAGCTTCACTAGCAATCAGCCCCAGCATTTT
CASSFTSNQPQHF
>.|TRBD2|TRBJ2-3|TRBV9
TGTGCCAGCAGCGTAGTTGGTAGCGGGACAGATACGCAGTATTTT
CASSVVGSGTDTQYF
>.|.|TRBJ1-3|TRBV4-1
TGCGCCAGCAGCCAAATCGGCCACACCATATATTTT
CASSQIGHTIYF
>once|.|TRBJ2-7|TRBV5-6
TGTGCCAGCAGCGGGAGCGCCTACGAGCAGTACTTC
CASSGSAYEQYF
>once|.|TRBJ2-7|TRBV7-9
TGTGCCAGCAGCTTAGTCTCGGGCAGAGCCTACGAGCAGTACTTC
CASSLVSGRAYEQYF
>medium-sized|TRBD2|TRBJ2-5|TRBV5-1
TGCGCCAGCAGCTGGACTAGCGGGGGGGTTGCTGAGACCCAGTACTTC
CASSWTSGGVAETQYF
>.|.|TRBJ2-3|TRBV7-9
TGTGCCAGCAGCTCGACGGACACCGCTAGCACAGATACGCAGTATTTT
CASSSTDTASTDTQYF
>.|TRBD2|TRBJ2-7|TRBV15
TGTGCCACCAGCAGGGGACTAGCGGGAGAGCAGTACTTC
CATSRGLAGEQYF
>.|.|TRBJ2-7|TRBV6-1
TGTGCCAGTTCGGCCGGAGAGGTTTACGAGCAGTACTTC
CASSAGEVYEQYF
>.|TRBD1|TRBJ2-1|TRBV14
TGTGCCAGCAGCACACAGGGGGAATCCTACAATGAGCAGTTCTTC
CASSTQGESYNEQFF
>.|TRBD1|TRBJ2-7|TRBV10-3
TGTGCCATCAGCCCGACAGGGCCCTACGAGCAGTACTTC
CAISPTGPYEQYF
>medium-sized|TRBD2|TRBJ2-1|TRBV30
TGTGCCTGGAGTGAAGGGGGACTAGCGGAAAAGGATGAGCAGTTCTTC
CAWSEGGLAEKDEQFF
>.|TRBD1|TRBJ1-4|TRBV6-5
TGTGCCAGCAGTCCCGGGACAGGAAACGCAAAACTGTTTTTT
CASSPGTGNAKLFF
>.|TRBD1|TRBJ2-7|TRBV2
TGTGCCAGCAGCAAGGACAGGGGCGGGGAGCAGTACTTC
CASSKDRGGEQYF
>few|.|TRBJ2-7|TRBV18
TGTGCCAGCTCACCACCGTGGAGGGATACCCCCTACGAGCAGTACTTC
CASSPPWRDTPYEQYF
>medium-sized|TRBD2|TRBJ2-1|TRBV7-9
TGTGCCAGCAGCTTAGGGGAGACTAGCGGGGTATCTGAGCAGTTCTTC
CASSLGETSGVSEQFF
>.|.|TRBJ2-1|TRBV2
TGTGCCGAATCCTCCTGGGGGCAGGGCTCCTACAATGAGCAGTTCTTC
CAESSWGQGSYNEQFF
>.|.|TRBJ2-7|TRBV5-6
TGTGCCAGCAGCCGCAGCTACGAGCAGTACTTC
CASSRSYEQYF
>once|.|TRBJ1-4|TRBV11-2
TGTGCCAGCAGCCTACAGGGACTTAATGAAAAACTGTTTTTT
CASSLQGLNEKLFF
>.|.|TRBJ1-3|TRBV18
TGTGCCAGCTCTCCAGGGGTACCTGGAAACACCATATATTTT
CASSPGVPGNTIYF
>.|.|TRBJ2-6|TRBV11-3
TGTGCCAGCAGCTCCTCATTTGCTGGGGCCAACGTCCTGACTTTC
CASSSSFAGANVLTF
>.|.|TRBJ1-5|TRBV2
TGTGCCAGCACCAGAGAAGAGAATCAGCCCCAGCATTTT
CASTREENQPQHF
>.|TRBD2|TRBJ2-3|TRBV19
TGTGCCAGTAGTAAACTAGCGGGGAGCACAGATACGCAGTATTTT
CASSKLAGSTDTQYF
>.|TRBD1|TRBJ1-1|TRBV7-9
TGTGCCAGCAGCCTAGGACAGGGAAGCACTGAAGCTTTCTTT
CASSLGQGSTEAFF
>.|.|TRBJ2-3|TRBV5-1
TGCGCCAGCAGCTTGGGTGGGGAAATCGGCACAGATACGCAGTATTTT
CASSLGGEIGTDTQYF
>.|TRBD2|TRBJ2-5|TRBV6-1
TGTGCCAGCAGTGAAGGACTAGCGGGAAGGGGAGAGACCCAGTACTTC
CASSEGLAGRGETQYF
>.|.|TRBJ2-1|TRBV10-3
TGTGCCATCGGCCCGAGCTCCTACAATGAGCAGTTCTTC
CAIGPSSYNEQFF
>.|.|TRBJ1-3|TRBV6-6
TGTGCCAGCAGTTCCGAGGGAAACACCATATATTTT
CASSSEGNTIYF
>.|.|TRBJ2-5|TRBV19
TGTGCCAGTAGTATAGGAGTACAGCAGGAGGAGACCCAGTACTTC
CASSIGVQQEETQYF
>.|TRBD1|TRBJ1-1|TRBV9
TGTGCCAGCAGCGTAGGGGCAGGGGGCGGGAACACTGAAGCTTTCTTT
CASSVGAGGGNTEAFF
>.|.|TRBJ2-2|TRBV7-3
TGTGCCAGCAGCTGGGGGTCGGCCACCGGGGAGCTGTTTTTT
CASSWGSATGELFF